This TCR beta chain appears in the sequencing data of a study of T cell clonotyping in hematopoietic cell transplantation. Findings and caveats of the study: Higher Inverse Simpson Index values in graft donor and pretransplant recipient predicted broader posttransplant TCR diversity. Pathologically expanded recipient clonotypes increased progressively from day 30 to day 180 as diversity fell.

Method: immunoSEQ multiplex PCR; TCRdb's copy keeps in-frame clones and lacks some. The data hold approximately 20,000 clones, with 65% to 80% observed a single time. In regard to this clone: Its antigen remains unknown.

The sequenced material came from peripheral blood mononuclear cells. The sequence was collected from a man in his 60s in good health. Some clones in this sample may be carry-over from other donors' samples.

The CDR3 loop is CSVKGPSYEQYF. The CDR3 DNA follows: TGCAGCGTGAAGGGGCCCTCCTACGAGCAGTACTTC. The gene calls are TRBV29-1 and TRBJ2-7; TRBD1 is a possible D gene (5 bases). Trimming cost V 6 bases and J 0 bases, with 9 bases left between them. Germline lookup yields CDR1 SQVTM and CDR2 ANQGSEA. This CDR3 region has 12 residues.